This is a list of T cell receptor beta chains from one sample in a study of blood T cells in healthy people across ages. TCRdb re-called the 5' RACE reads with MiXCR, one entry per CDR3 protein. The sample lists about 1.1 million distinct CDR3 sequences, under 40% occurring once. Specimen: blood. These receptors came from a man younger than 35 in good health. Both conserved end residues are part of each CDR3. Each record gives: V gene, J gene, CDR3 protein.

v_call: TRBV29-1; j_call: TRBJ2-1; cdr3_aa: CSVEWASGDSSYNEQFF
v_call: TRBV4-1; j_call: TRBJ1-2; cdr3_aa: CASSQDNNSPDGYTF
v_call: TRBV12-3/TRBV12-4; j_call: TRBJ2-5; cdr3_aa: CASSFGLAVSYNEQYF
v_call: TRBV27; j_call: TRBJ2-7; cdr3_aa: CASSLSGSSSYEQYF
v_call: TRBV20-1; j_call: TRBJ1-2; cdr3_aa: CSAERGGNYGYTF
v_call: TRBV5-1; j_call: TRBJ1-3; cdr3_aa: CASSLTGYGNTIYF
v_call: TRBV20-1; j_call: TRBJ2-3; cdr3_aa: CSAPRLAGGLTDTQYF
v_call: TRBV20-1; j_call: TRBJ1-2; cdr3_aa: CSAKDRGLDAPIFYGYTF
v_call: TRBV14; j_call: TRBJ2-2; cdr3_aa: CASSQVGVGELFF
v_call: TRBV13; j_call: TRBJ2-7; cdr3_aa: CASSLEGSEQYF
v_call: TRBV11-3; j_call: TRBJ2-1; cdr3_aa: CASNPRGSSSYNEQFF
v_call: TRBV7-9; j_call: TRBJ2-3; cdr3_aa: CASSSTLTDTQYF
v_call: TRBV7-2; j_call: TRBJ1-2; cdr3_aa: CASSPSPTSNYGYTF
v_call: TRBV7-2; j_call: TRBJ1-2; cdr3_aa: CASSLEGTSGYGYTF
v_call: TRBV7-8; j_call: TRBJ2-3; cdr3_aa: CASSLNVDFTDTQYF
v_call: TRBV7-9; j_call: TRBJ1-2; cdr3_aa: CASSGTGANYGYTF
v_call: TRBV7-6; j_call: TRBJ2-2; cdr3_aa: CASSLEAGAGELFF
v_call: TRBV6-6; j_call: TRBJ1-5; cdr3_aa: CASNLGRLNQPQHF
v_call: TRBV3-1; j_call: TRBJ1-4; cdr3_aa: CASSQATTGTSSGKLFF
v_call: TRBV20-1; j_call: TRBJ1-2; cdr3_aa: CSARDFRLRRGYTF
v_call: TRBV20-1; j_call: TRBJ2-3; cdr3_aa: CSATLTELAVSTDTQYF
v_call: TRBV15; j_call: TRBJ2-3; cdr3_aa: CATSSGQSSTDTQYF
v_call: TRBV20-1; j_call: TRBJ1-5; cdr3_aa: CSARGPGPQHF
v_call: TRBV3-1; j_call: TRBJ1-5; cdr3_aa: CASSQGGTAVQPQHF
v_call: TRBV7-9; j_call: TRBJ1-2; cdr3_aa: CASSLGVGAAYGYTF
v_call: TRBV10-3; j_call: TRBJ1-5; cdr3_aa: CAIEGGSNQPQHF
v_call: TRBV6-5; j_call: TRBJ2-7; cdr3_aa: CASSLGTSGAHNEQYF
v_call: TRBV7-9; j_call: TRBJ1-1; cdr3_aa: CASSLASAGAEAFF
v_call: TRBV7-6; j_call: TRBJ2-7; cdr3_aa: CASGQGFGDEQYF
v_call: TRBV20-1; j_call: TRBJ2-3; cdr3_aa: CSARKGARADTQYF
v_call: TRBV4-3; j_call: TRBJ1-4; cdr3_aa: CASSRFRENEKLFF
v_call: TRBV6-2/TRBV6-3; j_call: TRBJ1-5; cdr3_aa: CASSLPWRFDMSNQPQHF
v_call: TRBV20-1; j_call: TRBJ2-7; cdr3_aa: CSAGPPGQAYYEQYF
v_call: TRBV12-3/TRBV12-4; j_call: TRBJ2-5; cdr3_aa: CASRVTRGETQYF
v_call: TRBV6-5; j_call: TRBJ1-4; cdr3_aa: CASSYSSRPGREKLFF
v_call: TRBV20-1; j_call: TRBJ2-1; cdr3_aa: CSAATSGGFVSSYNEQFF
v_call: TRBV7-2; j_call: TRBJ2-1; cdr3_aa: CASIHRGISYNEQFF
v_call: TRBV13; j_call: TRBJ1-2; cdr3_aa: CASSRRGNGYTF
v_call: TRBV28; j_call: TRBJ1-4; cdr3_aa: CASSGTANEKLFF
v_call: TRBV20-1; j_call: TRBJ2-7; cdr3_aa: CSANRLNSYGQYF
v_call: TRBV27; j_call: TRBJ2-1; cdr3_aa: CANSTTIRGGHNEQFF
v_call: TRBV5-6; j_call: TRBJ1-5; cdr3_aa: CASSSGLNQPQHF
v_call: TRBV3-1; j_call: TRBJ2-5; cdr3_aa: CASSQFISGGQETQYF
v_call: TRBV20-1; j_call: TRBJ2-1; cdr3_aa: CSATLGQGSYNEQFF
v_call: TRBV6-4; j_call: TRBJ2-1; cdr3_aa: CASSDEGTAYNEQFF
v_call: TRBV20-1; j_call: TRBJ1-1; cdr3_aa: CSARDRANTEAFF
v_call: TRBV7-2; j_call: TRBJ2-4; cdr3_aa: CASSFPTGTGASQAKNIQYF
v_call: TRBV12-3/TRBV12-4; j_call: TRBJ2-7; cdr3_aa: CASSYDGLAGGQYEQYF
v_call: TRBV4-1; j_call: TRBJ1-5; cdr3_aa: CASSPDWVSNQPKHF
v_call: TRBV20-1; j_call: TRBJ2-7; cdr3_aa: CSANSGVNEQYF
v_call: TRBV20-1; j_call: TRBJ1-2; cdr3_aa: CSARMAGFGYTF
v_call: TRBV24-1; j_call: TRBJ2-5; cdr3_aa: CATSAGGQGGIETQYF
v_call: TRBV7-2; j_call: TRBJ2-7; cdr3_aa: CASSENYEQYF
v_call: TRBV29-1; j_call: TRBJ1-2; cdr3_aa: CSVEDGAGASYGYTF
v_call: TRBV6-1; j_call: TRBJ1-1; cdr3_aa: CASSELYTEAFF
v_call: TRBV29-1; j_call: TRBJ2-1; cdr3_aa: CSVERLTTYNEQFF
v_call: TRBV20-1; j_call: TRBJ2-1; cdr3_aa: CSASGGAVYNEQFF
v_call: TRBV12-3/TRBV12-4; j_call: TRBJ2-1; cdr3_aa: CASLLAEYNEQFF
v_call: TRBV7-9; j_call: TRBJ2-3; cdr3_aa: CASRQDRWLTDTQYF